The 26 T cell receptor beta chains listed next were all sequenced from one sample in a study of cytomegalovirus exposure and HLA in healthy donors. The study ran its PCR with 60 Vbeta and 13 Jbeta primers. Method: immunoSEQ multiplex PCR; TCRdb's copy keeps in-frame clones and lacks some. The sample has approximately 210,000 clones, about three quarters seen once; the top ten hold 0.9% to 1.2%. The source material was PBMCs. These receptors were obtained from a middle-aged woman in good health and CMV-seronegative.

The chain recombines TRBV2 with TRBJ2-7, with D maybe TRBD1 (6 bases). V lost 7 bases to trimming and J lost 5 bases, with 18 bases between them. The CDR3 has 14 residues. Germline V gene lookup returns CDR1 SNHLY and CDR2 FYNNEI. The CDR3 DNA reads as TGTGCCAGCACCCCCTGGGGGACACTCGACGAGCAGTACGTC. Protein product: CASTPWGTLDEQYV.

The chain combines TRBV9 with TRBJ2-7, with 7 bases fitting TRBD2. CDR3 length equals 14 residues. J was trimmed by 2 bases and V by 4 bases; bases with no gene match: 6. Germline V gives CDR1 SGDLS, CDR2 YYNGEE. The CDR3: CASSLGGETYEQYF. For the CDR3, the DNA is TGTGCCAGCAGCCTGGGGGGGGAGACCTACGAGCAGTACTTC. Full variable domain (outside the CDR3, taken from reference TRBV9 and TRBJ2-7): DSGVTQTPKHLITATGQRVTLRCSPRSGDLSVYWYQQSLDQGLQFLIQYYNGEERAKGNILERFSAQQFPDLHSELNLSSLELGDSALYFCASSLGGETYEQYFGPGTRLTVT.

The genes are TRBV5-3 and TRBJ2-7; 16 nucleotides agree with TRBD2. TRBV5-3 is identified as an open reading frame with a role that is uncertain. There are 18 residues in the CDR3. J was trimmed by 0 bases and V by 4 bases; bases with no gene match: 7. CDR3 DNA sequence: TGTGCCAGAAGCCAACCGGGACTAGCGGGAGGGAGCTCCTACGAGCAGTACGTC. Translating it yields CARSQPGLAGGSSYEQYV.

The CDR3 here is CASSFTGLAVLDEQFF. The CDR3 DNA follows: TGTGCCAGCAGCTTTACGGGACTAGCCGTTCTAGATGAGCAGTTCTTC. The V and J genes are TRBV7-9 and TRBJ2-1, with 9 bases identical to TRBD2. The CDR3 covers 16 residues. Germline CDR1 and CDR2: SEHNR and FQNEAQ (reference sequence). The J segment lost 8 bases and the V segment lost 3 bases, leaving 11 bases of the junction unmatched.

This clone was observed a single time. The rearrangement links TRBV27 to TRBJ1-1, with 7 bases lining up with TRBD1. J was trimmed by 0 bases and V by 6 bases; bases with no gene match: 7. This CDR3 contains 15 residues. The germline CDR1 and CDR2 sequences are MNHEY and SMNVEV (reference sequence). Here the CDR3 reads CASRGQQVMNTEAFF. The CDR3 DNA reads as TGTGCCAGCAGGGGACAGCAAGTTATGAACACTGAAGCTTTCTTT.

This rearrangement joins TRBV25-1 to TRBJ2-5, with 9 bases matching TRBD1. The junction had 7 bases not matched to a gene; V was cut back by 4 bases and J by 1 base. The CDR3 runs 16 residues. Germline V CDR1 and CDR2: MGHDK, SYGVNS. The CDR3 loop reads CASSGGTGTLQETQYF. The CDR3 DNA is TGTGCCAGCAGTGGAGGGACAGGGACCCTCCAAGAGACCCAGTACTTC. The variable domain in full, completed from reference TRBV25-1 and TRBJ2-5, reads EADIYQTPRYLVIGTGKKITLECSQTMGHDKMYWYQQDPGMELHLIHYSYGVNSTEKGDLSSESTVSRIRTEHFPLTLESARPSHTSQYLCASSGGTGTLQETQYFGPGTRLLVL.

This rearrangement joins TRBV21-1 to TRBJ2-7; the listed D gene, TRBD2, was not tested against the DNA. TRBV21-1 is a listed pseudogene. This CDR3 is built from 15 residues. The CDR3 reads CASSHPRDSSYEQYV. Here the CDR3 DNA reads TGTGCCAGCAGCCACCCCCGGGACTCCTCCTACGAGCAGTACGTC.

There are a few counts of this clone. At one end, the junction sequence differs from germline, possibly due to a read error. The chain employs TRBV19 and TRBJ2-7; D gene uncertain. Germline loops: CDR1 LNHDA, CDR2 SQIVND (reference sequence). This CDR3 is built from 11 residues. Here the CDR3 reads CASSIGKRFTF. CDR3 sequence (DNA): TGTGCCAGTAGTATAGGGAAGAGGTTTACCTTC.

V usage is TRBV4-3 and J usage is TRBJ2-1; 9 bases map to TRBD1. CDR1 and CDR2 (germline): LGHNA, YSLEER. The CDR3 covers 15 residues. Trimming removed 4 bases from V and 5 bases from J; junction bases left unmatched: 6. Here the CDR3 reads CASSRETGGHNEQFF. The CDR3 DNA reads TGCGCCAGCAGCCGGGAGACAGGGGGTCACAATGAGCAGTTCTTC.

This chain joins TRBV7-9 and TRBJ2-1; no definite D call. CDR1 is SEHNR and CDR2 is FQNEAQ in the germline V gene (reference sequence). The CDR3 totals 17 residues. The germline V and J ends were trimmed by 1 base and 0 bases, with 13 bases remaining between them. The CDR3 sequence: CASSLDPESNSYNEQFF. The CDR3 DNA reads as TGTGCCAGCAGCTTAGACCCGGAGTCTAACTCCTACAATGAGCAGTTCTTC.

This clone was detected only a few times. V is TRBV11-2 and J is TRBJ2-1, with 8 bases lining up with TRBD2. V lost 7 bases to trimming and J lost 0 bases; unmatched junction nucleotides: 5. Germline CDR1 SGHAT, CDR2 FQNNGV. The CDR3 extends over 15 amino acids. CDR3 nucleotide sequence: TGTGCCAGCAACCCGAGCGGGAGCTCCTACAATGAGCAGTTCTTC. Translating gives CASNPSGSSYNEQFF. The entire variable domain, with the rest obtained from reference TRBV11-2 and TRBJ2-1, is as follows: EAGVAQSPRYKIIEKRQSVAFWCNPISGHATLYWYQQILGQGPKLLIQFQNNGVVDDSQLPKDRFSAERLKGVDSTLKIQPAKLEDSAVYLCASNPSGSSYNEQFFGPGTRLTVL.

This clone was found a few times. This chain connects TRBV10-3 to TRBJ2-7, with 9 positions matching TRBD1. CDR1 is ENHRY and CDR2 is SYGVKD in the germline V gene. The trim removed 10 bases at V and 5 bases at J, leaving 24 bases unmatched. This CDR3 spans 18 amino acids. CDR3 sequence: CATQTPDLDRGVRNEQYV. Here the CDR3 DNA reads TGTGCCACCCAAACCCCAGACCTGGACAGGGGCGTCCGGAACGAGCAGTACGTC.

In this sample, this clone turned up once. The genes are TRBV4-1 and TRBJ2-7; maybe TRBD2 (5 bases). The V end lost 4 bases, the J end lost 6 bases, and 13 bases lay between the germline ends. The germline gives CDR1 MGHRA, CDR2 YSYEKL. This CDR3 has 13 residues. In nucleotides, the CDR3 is TGCGCCAGCAGCCGGCTAGCAAGTTCCGAGCAGTACGTC. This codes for CASSRLASSEQYV.

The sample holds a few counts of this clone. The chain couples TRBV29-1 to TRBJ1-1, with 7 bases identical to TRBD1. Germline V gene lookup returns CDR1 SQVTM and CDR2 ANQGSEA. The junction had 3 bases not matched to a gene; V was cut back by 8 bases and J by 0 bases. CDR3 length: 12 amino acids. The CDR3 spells CSIGQVNTEAFF. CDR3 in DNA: TGCAGCATTGGACAGGTGAACACTGAAGCTTTCTTT.

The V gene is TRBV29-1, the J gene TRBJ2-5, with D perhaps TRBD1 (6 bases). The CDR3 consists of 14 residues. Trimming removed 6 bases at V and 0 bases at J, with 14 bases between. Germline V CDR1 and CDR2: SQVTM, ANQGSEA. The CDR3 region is CSVDRDTNQETQYF. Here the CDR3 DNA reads TGCAGCGTGGACCGGGACACCAACCAAGAGACCCAGTACTTC.

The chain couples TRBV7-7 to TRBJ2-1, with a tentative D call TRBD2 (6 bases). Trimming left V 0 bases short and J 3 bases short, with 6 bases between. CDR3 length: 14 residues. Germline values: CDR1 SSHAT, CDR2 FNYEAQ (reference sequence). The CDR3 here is CASSLAGGYNEQFF. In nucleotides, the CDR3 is TGTGCCAGCAGCTTAGCGGGAGGCTACAATGAGCAGTTCTTC.

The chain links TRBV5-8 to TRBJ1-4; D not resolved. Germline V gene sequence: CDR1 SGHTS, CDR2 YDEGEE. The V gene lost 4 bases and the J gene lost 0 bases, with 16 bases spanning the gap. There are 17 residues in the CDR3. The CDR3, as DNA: TGTGCCAGCAGCCCCCGACAACCCATTGCAACTAATGAAAAACTGTTTTTT. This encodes CASSPRQPIATNEKLFF.

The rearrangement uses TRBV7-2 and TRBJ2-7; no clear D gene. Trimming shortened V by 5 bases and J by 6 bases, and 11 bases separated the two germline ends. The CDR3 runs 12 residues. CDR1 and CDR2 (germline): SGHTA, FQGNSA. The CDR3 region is CASSIDIGEQYF. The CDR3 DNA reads TGTGCCAGCAGCATTGACATTGGCGAGCAGTACTTC.

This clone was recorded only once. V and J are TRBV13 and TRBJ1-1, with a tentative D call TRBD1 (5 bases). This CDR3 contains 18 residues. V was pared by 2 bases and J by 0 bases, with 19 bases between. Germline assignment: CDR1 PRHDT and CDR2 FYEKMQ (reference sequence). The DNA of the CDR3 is TGTGCCAGCAGCTTAAGAGACAGTGGCAACCAGATGAACACTGAAGCTTTCTTT. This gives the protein CASSLRDSGNQMNTEAFF.

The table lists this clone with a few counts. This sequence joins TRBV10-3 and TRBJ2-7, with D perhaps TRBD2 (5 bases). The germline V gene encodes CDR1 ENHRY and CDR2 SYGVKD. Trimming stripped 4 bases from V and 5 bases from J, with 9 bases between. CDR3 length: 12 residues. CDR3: CAISATMHEQYV. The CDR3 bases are TGTGCCATCAGTGCGACTATGCACGAGCAGTACGTC.

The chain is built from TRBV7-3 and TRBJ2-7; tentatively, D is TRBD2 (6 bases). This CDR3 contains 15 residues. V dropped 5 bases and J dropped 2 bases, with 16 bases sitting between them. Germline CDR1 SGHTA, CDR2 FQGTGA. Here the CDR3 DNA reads TGTGCCAGCAGCCCGAGGGGTAGCGGCCCCTACGAGCAGTACTTC. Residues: CASSPRGSGPYEQYF.

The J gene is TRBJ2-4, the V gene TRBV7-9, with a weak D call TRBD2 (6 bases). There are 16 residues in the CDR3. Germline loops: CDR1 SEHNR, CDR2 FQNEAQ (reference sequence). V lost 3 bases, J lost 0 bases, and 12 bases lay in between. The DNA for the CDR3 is TGTGCCAGCAGCTTTTGGAGGGTGGGAGCCAAAAACATTCAGTACTTC. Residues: CASSFWRVGAKNIQYF. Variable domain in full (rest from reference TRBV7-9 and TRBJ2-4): DTGVSQNPRHKITKRGQNVTFRCDPISEHNRLYWYRQTLGQGPEFLTYFQNEAQLEKSRLLSDRFSAERPKGSFSTLEIQRTEQGDSAMYLCASSFWRVGAKNIQYFGAGTRLSVL.

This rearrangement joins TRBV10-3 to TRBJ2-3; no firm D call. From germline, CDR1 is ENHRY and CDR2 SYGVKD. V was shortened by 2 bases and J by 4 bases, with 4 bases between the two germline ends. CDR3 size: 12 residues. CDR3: CAISEVADTQYF. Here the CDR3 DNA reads TGTGCCATCAGTGAGGTCGCAGATACGCAGTATTTT.

As DNA, the CDR3 is TGTGCCAGCAGTTACTCGAGCGTCTACAATGAGCAGTTCTTC. Amino acids: CASSYSSVYNEQFF. The chain links TRBV6-5 to TRBJ2-1; D not certain. The germline gives CDR1 MNHEY, CDR2 SVGAGI. V gave up 0 bases and J gave up 3 bases, with 6 bases separating them. This CDR3 is built from 14 residues.

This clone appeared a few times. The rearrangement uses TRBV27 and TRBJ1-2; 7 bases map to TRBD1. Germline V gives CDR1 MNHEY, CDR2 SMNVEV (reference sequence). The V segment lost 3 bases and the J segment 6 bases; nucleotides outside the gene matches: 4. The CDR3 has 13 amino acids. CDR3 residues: CASSFDRVNGYTF. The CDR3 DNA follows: TGTGCCAGCAGTTTCGACAGGGTTAATGGCTACACCTTC.

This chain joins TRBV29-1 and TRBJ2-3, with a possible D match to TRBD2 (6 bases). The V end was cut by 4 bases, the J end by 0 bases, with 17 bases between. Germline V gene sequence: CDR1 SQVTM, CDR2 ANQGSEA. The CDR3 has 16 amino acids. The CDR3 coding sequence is TGCAGCGTTGTGCCGATTAAAGCGGGTAGCACAGATACGCAGTATTTT. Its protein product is CSVVPIKAGSTDTQYF.